The clone carrying this T cell receptor (beta chain) is medium-sized in the sample. Its antigen is unknown. TRB rearrangements were amplified by multiplex PCR with BIOMED2 TRB-A/B primers. MiXCR, run by TCRdb on the multiplex PCR reads, gives a single entry per CDR3 protein. The table records some 13,000 distinct CDR3 sequences, about 30% of them present only once. This specimen belongs to a study of T and B cells in COVID-19 patients. At the level of the study: Peripheral blood came from COVID-19 patients with active infection or after recovery. Of around 20 active-infection patients, 15 to 19 carried comorbidities linked to unfavorable COVID-19 outcome.

From blood, roughly 220-550 ng of genomic DNA served as TRB template. This CDR3 comprises 13 residues. Germline CDR1 LNHDA, CDR2 SQIVND (reference sequence). V lost 5 bases and J 5 bases, leaving 12 bases between the germline ends. General study results and limits: Patients with COVID-19 reportedly showed strongly skewed T cell receptor beta variable and joining gene usage. Of about 2,400 TCR clusters found only in the recovered cohort, more than 30 had low generation probability.

This TCR was recovered from a human donor who had recovered from COVID-19. The sequenced sample consisted of blood. The rearrangement links TRBV19 to TRBJ1-2; D call uncertain. CDR3 region: CASSLGSGYGYTF. CDR3 coding DNA: TGTGCCAGTAGTCTCGGGTCGGGTTATGGCTACACCTTC.